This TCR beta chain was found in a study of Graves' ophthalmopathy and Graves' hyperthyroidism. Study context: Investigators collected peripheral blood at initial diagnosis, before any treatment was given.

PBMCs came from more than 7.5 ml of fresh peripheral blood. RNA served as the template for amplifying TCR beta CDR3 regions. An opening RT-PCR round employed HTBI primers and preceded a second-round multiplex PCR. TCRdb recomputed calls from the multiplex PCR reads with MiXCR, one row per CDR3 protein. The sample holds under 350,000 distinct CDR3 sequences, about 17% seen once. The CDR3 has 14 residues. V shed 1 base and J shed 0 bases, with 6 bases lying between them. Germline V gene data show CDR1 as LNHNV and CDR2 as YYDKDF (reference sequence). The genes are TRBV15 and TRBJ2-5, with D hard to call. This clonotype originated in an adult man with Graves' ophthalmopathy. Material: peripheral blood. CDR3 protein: CATSRGSNQETQYF. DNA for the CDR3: TGTGCCACCAGCAGAGGCTCAAACCAAGAGACCCAGTACTTC.